Below, 7 T cell receptor beta chains from the same sample are listed, as sequenced in a study of blood T cell repertoires in COVID-19. Method: immunoSEQ multiplex PCR; TCRdb's copy keeps in-frame clones and lacks some. The sample has roughly 240,000 clones; more than 75% are singletons. Sample: peripheral blood. The receptors were sampled from a woman aged 25 to 45 who had recovered from COVID-19.

This chain uses TRBV6-5 with TRBJ2-5; 7 nucleotides line up with TRBD2. After removal of 8 bases from V and 5 bases from J, the junction contained 8 bases not matched to a gene. This CDR3 has 13 residues. Germline CDR1 and CDR2: MNHEY and SVGAGI. CDR3 residues: CASGGVPWETQYF. The CDR3 DNA reads TGTGCCAGCGGGGGGGTCCCTTGGGAGACCCAGTACTTC.

The chain employs TRBV7-6 and TRBJ2-3, with D possibly TRBD2 on 6 matching bases. The CDR3 runs 17 residues. V dropped 4 bases and J dropped 4 bases, with 21 bases sitting between them. Germline CDR1 SGHVS, CDR2 FNYEAQ. The CDR3 region has the DNA TGTGCCAGCAGCTCATTAGCGGTCCCACCGGTGGCAGATACGCAGTATTTT. Its translation is CASSSLAVPPVADTQYF.

This rearrangement joins TRBV7-3 to TRBJ2-3, with D possibly being TRBD2 (6 bases). Per germline, CDR1 SGHTA and CDR2 FQGTGA. Trimming pared 1 base from V and 5 bases from J, leaving 19 bases between. This CDR3 spans 17 amino acids. This CDR3 reads CASSLRTPAGRRDTQYF. DNA of the CDR3: TGTGCCAGCAGCTTAAGGACCCCTGCGGGGAGAAGAGATACGCAGTATTTT.

V and J are TRBV2 and TRBJ1-1, with D unclear. Per germline, CDR1 SNHLY and CDR2 FYNNEI. The CDR3 contains 13 residues. V lost 4 bases and J lost 1, with 7 bases in between. CDR3 in DNA: TGTGCCAGCAGTGTGAACAGGAACACTGAAGCTTTCTTT. Amino acids: CASSVNRNTEAFF. The full variable domain, with the rest looked up from reference TRBV2 and TRBJ1-1, is EPEVTQTPSHQVTQMGQEVILRCVPISNHLYFYWYRQILGQKVEFLVSFYNNEISEKSEIFDDQFSVERPDGSNFTLKIRSTKLEDSAMYFCASSVNRNTEAFFGQGTRLTVV.

The V call is TRBV6-6, the J call TRBJ1-2; unclear D gene. V was pared by 7 bases and J by 0 bases, with 12 bases between. In germline, CDR1 is MNHNY, CDR2 SVGAGI (reference sequence). The CDR3 is 14 residues long. The CDR3 DNA follows: TGTGCCAGCAACCTAGGTTTGGCTAACTATGGCTACACCTTC. It encodes CASNLGLANYGYTF.

A single count supports this clone. The chain employs TRBV5-6 and TRBJ1-2, with D possibly matching TRBD1 (5 bases). Germline-derived CDR1 and CDR2 are SGHDT and YYEEEE. The CDR3 sequence is 15 residues long. Trimming pared 0 bases from V and 3 bases from J, leaving 12 bases between. The CDR3 region is CASSLGLGGHYGYTF. The CDR3 DNA reads TGTGCCAGCAGCTTGGGGCTGGGGGGTCACTATGGCTACACCTTC.

This chain links TRBV7-2 with TRBJ1-6, with a possible D match to TRBD1 (6 bases). V dropped 4 bases and J dropped 7 bases, with 8 bases sitting between them. This CDR3 is 13 amino acids long. Germline CDR1 is SGHTA and CDR2 is FQGNSA. DNA of the CDR3: TGTGCCAGCAGCTCTCAGGGGAATTCACCCCTCCACTTT. Translating gives CASSSQGNSPLHF.